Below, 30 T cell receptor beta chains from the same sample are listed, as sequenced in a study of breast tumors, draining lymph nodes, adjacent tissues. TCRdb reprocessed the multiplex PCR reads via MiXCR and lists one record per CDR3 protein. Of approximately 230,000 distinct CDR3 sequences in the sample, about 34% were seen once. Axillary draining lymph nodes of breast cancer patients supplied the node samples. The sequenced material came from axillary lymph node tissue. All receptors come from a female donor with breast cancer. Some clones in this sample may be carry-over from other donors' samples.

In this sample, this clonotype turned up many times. The CDR3 DNA is TGTGCCTGGAGTCCGGACACAAATCAGCCCCAGCATTTT. Translating it yields CAWSPDTNQPQHF. This sequence joins TRBV30 and TRBJ1-5, with a possible D match to TRBD1 (5 bases). Trimming took off 2 bases at V and 4 bases at J, with 9 bases between the two ends. Germline V gene sequence: CDR1 GTSNPN, CDR2 SVGIG (reference sequence). The CDR3 runs 13 residues.

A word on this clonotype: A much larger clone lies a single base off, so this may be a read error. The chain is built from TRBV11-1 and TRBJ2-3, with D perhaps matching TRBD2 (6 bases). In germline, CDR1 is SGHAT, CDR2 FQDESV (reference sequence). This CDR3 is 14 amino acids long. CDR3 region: CAISFGTSTDTQYF. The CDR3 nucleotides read TGTGCCATCAGCTTTGGGACTAGCACAGATACGCAGTATTTT.

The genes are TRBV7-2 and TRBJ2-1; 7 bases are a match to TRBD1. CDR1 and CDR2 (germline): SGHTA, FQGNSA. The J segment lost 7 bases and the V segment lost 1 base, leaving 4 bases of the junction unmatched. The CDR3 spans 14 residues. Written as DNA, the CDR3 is TGTGCCAGCAGCTTAGAGGGCAGGGGGAATGAGCAGTTCTTC. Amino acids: CASSLEGRGNEQFF. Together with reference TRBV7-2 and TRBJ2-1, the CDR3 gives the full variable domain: GAGVSQSPSNKVTEKGKDVELRCDPISGHTALYWYRQSLGQGLEFLIYFQGNSAPDKSGLPSDRFSAERTGGSVSTLTIQRTQQEDSAVYLCASSLEGRGNEQFFGPGTRLTVL.

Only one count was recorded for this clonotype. The CDR3 region is CSATAWAALYNSPLHF. The CDR3, as DNA: TGCAGTGCTACCGCCTGGGCGGCCCTCTATAATTCACCCCTCCACTTT. The genes are TRBV20-1 and TRBJ1-6; D is undetermined. In germline, CDR1 is DFQATT, CDR2 SNEGSKA (reference sequence). The CDR3 contains 16 residues. Deletions cut 4 bases from V and 3 bases from J, with 16 bases between.

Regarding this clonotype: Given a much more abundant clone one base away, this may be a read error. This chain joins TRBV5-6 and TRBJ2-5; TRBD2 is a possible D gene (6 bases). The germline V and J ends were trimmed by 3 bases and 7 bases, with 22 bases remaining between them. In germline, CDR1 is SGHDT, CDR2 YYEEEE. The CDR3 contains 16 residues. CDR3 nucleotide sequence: TGTGCCAGCAGCTCAGTAGCGGCAGGGCCGGTTGTGACCCAGTACTTC. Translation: CASSSVAAGPVVTQYF.

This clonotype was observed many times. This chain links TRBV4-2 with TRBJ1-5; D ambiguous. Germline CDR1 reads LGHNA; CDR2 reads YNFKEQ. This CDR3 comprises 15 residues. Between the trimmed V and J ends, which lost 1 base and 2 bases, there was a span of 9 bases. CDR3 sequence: CASSQGTLGNQPQHF. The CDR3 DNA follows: TGTGCCAGCAGCCAAGGGACGCTTGGCAATCAGCCCCAGCATTTT.

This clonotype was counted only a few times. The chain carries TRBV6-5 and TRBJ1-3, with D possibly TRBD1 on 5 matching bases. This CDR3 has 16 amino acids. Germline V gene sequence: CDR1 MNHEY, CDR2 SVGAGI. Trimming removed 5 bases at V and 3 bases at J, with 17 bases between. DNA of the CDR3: TGTGCCAGCAGTCTCTGGCGGGGGGGTGGTGGAAACACCATATATTTT. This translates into CASSLWRGGGGNTIYF.

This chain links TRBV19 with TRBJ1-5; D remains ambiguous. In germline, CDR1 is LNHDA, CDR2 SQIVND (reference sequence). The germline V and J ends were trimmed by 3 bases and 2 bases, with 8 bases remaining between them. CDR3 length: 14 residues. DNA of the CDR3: TGTGCCAGTAGTATTCTGGTCGGCAATCAGCCCCAGCATTTT. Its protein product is CASSILVGNQPQHF.

DNA of the CDR3: TGCGCCAGCAGTGACCGGACTAGCGGGGAAGAGACCCAGTACTTC. Translated, it gives CASSDRTSGEETQYF. V usage is TRBV10-1 and J usage is TRBJ2-5; TRBD2 matches 12 bases. The trim removed 3 bases at V and 3 bases at J, leaving 2 bases unmatched. There are 15 residues in the CDR3. CDR1 and CDR2 (germline): WNHNN, SYGVQD (reference sequence).

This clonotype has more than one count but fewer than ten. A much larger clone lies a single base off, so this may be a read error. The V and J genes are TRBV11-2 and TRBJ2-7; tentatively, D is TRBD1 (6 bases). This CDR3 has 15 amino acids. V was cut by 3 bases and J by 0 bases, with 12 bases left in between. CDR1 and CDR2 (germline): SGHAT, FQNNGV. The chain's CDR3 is CASSFSGEASYEQYF. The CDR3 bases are TGTGCCAGCAGCTTTTCAGGGGAAGCCTCCTACGAGCAGTACTTC. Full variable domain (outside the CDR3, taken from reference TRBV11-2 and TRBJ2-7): EAGVAQSPRYKIIEKRQSVAFWCNPISGHATLYWYQQILGQGPKLLIQFQNNGVVDDSQLPKDRFSAERLKGVDSTLKIQPAKLEDSAVYLCASSFSGEASYEQYFGPGTRLTVT.

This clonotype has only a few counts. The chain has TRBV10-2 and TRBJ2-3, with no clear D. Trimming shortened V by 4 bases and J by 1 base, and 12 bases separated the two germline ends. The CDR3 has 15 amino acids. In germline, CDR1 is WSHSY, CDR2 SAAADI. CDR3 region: CASSGSSLGTDTQYF. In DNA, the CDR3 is TGCGCCAGCAGTGGATCTTCTCTCGGCACAGATACGCAGTATTTT.

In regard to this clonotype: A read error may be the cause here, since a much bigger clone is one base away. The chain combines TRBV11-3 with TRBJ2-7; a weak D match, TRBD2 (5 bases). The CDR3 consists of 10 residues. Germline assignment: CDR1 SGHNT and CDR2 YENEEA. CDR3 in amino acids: CATWTFKESF. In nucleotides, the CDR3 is TGTGCCACCTGGACTTTTAAAGAGTCCTTC.

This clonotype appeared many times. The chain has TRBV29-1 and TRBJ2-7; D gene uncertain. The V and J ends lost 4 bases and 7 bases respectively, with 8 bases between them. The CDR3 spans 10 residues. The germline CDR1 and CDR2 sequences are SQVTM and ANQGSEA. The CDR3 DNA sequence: TGCAGCGTTGTTTCGGAGGAGCAGTACTTC. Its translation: CSVVSEEQYF.

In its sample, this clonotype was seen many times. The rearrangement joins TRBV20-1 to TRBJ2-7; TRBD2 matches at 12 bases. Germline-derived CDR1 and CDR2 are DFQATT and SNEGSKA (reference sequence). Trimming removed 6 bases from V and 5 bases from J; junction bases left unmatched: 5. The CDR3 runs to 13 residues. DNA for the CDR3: TGCAGTGCCCCTAGCGGGGGGGCAAACGAGCAGTACTTC. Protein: CSAPSGGANEQYF.

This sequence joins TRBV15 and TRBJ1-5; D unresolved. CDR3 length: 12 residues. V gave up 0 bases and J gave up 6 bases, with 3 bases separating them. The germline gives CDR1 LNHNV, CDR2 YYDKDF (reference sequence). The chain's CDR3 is CATSRDTQPQHF. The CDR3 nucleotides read TGTGCCACCAGCAGAGACACTCAGCCCCAGCATTTT.

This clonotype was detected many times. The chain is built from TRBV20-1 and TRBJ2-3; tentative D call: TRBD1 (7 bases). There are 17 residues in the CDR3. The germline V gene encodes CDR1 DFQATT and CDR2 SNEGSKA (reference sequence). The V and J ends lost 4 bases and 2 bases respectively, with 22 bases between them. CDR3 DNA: TGCAGTGCTACCAGGCGGGACAGTGGTTACCTCACAGATACGCAGTATTTT. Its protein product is CSATRRDSGYLTDTQYF.

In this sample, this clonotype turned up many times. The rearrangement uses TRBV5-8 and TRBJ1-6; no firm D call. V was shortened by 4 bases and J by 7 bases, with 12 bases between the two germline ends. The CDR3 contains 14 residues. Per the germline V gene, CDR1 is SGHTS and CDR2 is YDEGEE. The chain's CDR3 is CASSPGRDNSPLHF. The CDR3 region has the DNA TGTGCCAGCAGCCCAGGACGTGACAATTCACCCCTCCACTTT.

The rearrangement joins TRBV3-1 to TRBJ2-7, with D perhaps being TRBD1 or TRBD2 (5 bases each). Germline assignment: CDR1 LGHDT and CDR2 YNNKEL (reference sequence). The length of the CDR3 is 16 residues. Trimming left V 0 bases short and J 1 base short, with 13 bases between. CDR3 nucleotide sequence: TGTGCCAGCAGCCAAGATGGGGGTTGGGGTTCCTACGAGCAGTACTTC. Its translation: CASSQDGGWGSYEQYF.

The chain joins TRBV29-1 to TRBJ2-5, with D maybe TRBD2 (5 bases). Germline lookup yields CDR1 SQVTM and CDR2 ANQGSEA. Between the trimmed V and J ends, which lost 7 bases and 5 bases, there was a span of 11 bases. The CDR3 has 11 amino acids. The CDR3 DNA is TGCAGCGGAGGATTAGCGGAGACCCAGTACTTC. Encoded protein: CSGGLAETQYF.

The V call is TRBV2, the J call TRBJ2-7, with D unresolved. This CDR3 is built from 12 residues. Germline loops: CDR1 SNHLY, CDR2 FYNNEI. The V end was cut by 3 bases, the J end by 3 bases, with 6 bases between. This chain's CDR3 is CASSEGFYEQYV. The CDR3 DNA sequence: TGTGCCAGCAGTGAGGGGTTCTACGAGCAGTACGTC.

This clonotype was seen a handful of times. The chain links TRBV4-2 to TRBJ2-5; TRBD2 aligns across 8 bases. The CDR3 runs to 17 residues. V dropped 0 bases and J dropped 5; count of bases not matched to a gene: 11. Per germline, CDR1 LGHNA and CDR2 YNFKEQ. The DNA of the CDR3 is TGTGCCAGCAGCCAAGATCGGGCGGGGGGCTTGGGGGAGACCCAGTACTTC. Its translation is CASSQDRAGGLGETQYF.

The CDR3 DNA reads TGTGCCTTGGGACAGGGATTTGCAGATACGCAGTATTTT. Encoded protein: CALGQGFADTQYF. The chain carries TRBV24-1 and TRBJ2-3, with 9 bases aligning to TRBD1. V gave up 12 bases and J gave up 4 bases; unmatched junction bases: 7. There are 13 residues in the CDR3. CDR1 and CDR2 (germline): KGHDR, SFDVKD.

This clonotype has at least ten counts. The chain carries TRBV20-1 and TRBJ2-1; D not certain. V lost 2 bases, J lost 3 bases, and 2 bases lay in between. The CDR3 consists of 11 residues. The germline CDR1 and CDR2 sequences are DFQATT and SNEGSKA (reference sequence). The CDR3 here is CSARYYNEQFF. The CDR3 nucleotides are TGCAGTGCTAGATACTACAATGAGCAGTTCTTC.

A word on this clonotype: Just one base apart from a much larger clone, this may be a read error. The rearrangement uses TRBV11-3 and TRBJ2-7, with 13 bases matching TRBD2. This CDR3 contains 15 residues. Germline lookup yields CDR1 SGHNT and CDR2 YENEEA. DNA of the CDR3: TGTGCCAGCAGACGGACTAGCGGGAGTCCCTACGAGCAGTGCTTC. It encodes CASRRTSGSPYEQCF.

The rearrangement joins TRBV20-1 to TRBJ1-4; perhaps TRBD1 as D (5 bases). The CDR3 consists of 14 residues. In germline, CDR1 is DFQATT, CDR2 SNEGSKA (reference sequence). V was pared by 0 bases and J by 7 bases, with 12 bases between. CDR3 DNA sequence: TGCAGTGCTAGAGATATTGTGAGGGGTGAAAAACTGTTTTTT. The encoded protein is CSARDIVRGEKLFF.

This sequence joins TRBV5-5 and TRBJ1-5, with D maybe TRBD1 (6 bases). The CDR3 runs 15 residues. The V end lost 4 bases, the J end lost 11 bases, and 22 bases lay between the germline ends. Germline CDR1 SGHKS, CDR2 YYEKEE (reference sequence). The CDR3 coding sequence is TGTGCCAGCAGCCAAAACAGGGCGCGCCAAGAGACCCAGCATTTT. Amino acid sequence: CASSQNRARQETQHF.

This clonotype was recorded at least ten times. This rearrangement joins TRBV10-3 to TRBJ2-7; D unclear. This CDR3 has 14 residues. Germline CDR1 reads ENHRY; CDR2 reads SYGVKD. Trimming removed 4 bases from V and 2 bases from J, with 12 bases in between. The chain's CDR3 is CAISGIRPAYEQYF. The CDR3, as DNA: TGTGCCATCAGTGGAATCAGGCCTGCCTACGAGCAGTACTTC.

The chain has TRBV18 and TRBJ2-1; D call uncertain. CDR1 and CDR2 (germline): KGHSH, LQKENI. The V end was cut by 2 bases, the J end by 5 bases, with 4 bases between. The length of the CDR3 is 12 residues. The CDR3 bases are TGTGCCAGCTCACCATCAAACAATGAGCAGTTCTTC. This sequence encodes CASSPSNNEQFF.

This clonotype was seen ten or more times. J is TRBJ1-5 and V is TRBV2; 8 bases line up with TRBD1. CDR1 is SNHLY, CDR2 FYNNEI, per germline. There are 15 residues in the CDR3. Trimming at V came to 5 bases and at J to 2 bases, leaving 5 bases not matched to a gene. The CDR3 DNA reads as TGTGCCAGCAGTCCGACAGGGGACGGCAATCAGCCCCAGCATTTT. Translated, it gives CASSPTGDGNQPQHF.

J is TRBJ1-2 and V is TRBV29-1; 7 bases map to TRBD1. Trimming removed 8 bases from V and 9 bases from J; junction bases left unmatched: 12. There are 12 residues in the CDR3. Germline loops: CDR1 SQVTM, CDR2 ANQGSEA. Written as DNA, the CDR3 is TGCAGCAGTGAAGGGACAGAGCCGCGCTACACCTTC. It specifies CSSEGTEPRYTF.